This T cell receptor beta chain was recovered during a study of T cells in Graves' hyperthyroidism and ophthalmopathy (dated by TCRdb to the late 2010s). With respect to the entire study: Peripheral blood samples were taken at initial diagnosis, before any treatment was given. After sampling, hyperthyroidism patients received methimazole starting at 30 mg daily, and ophthalmopathy patients received high-dose intravenous methylprednisolone. According to the paper, TCR Vbeta CDR3 sequencing was carried out on around 140 peripheral blood samples, which came from some 41 ophthalmopathy, approximately 72 hyperthyroidism and roughly 17 progressor patients. In addition, the study compared T-cell repertoires in thyroid tissue and in blood from roughly 6 Graves' hyperthyroidism patients. The 100 or so discovery patients were randomly split 7:3 into training and test sets. A discovery cohort of about a hundred patients, about 40 with Graves' ophthalmopathy and 55 to 60 with stable Graves' hyperthyroidism, was used to find distinguishing TCR V-J signatures. Prospective prediction of ophthalmopathy was tested in an independent validation cohort consisting of about 19 hyperthyroidism patients and approximately 16 patients who later progressed to ophthalmopathy. What the study reported, not specific to this receptor: In validation, the model predicted progression to ophthalmopathy with 55% to 71% sensitivity and 72% to 85% specificity, a median of approximately 6.7 months before onset. No statistical method was used to set the sample size in advance, and investigators knew the group allocation. Most expanded thyroid clonotypes (frequency above 0.001) were also detected in blood, a finding suggesting that blood repertoires may reflect thyroid immune responses. Ophthalmopathy was separated from stable hyperthyroidism by a 13 V-J signature model, with approximately 90% sensitivity and 81% to 82% specificity obtained in cross-validation and 80%/75% obtained in testing.

Amplification of TCR beta CDR3 regions was carried out from RNA transcripts. A first-round RT-PCR of the TCR CDR3 used the HTBI primer set with the Qiagen OneStep RT-PCR kit. Libraries were constructed in a second round of multiplex PCR, after which size selection and purification were carried out. Sequencing of the libraries was done on an Illumina HiSeq2000 using paired-end 100 bp reads. The paper's data handling went like this. SOAPnuke was used to process the raw data, with reads discarded if the reads contained adapters or uncalled bases, had a mean Phred below 15, or lacked an exact constant-primer or identifier match. High-quality paired reads were merged using COPE v1.2.5, and each unique nucleotide sequence was defined as a clonotype. MiTCR v1.1 was used to align the clonotypes against IMGT TRBV, TRBD and TRBJ reference segments. Only V-J combinations with frequency above 0.0001, covering 99.2% of repertoires, were analysed. The TCS score was defined as the ratio of F50 (clonal expansion) to E x V (chaos), calculated using BLOSUM62-based TCRdist between CDR3 peptides within each V-J. Welch's t-statistics and random forest reduced around 550 V-J features to some 14, which were used in a naive Bayes classifier (R e1071). TCRdb applied fastp at Q25 and MiXCR to the public reads, then kept only in-frame beta chains. Rows merge per CDR3 protein into single entries with the most common DNA and genes. TCRdb, not the authors, supplied the V and J calls. The sample profile shows 400,000 to 550,000 distinct CDR3 sequences; around 15% of them were found once. Clones ranked in the top ten supply less than 20% of the sample.

Graves' hyperthyroidism was defined as stable when no progression to ophthalmopathy occurred over 18 months of follow-up. Hyperthyroidism patients were newly diagnosed, with disease duration under 2 months, and aged 18 to 65 years. Patients with uncontrolled infections, other autoimmune diseases, pregnancy or lactation were excluded. Diagnoses were based on clinical symptoms, serum thyroxine and TRAb, thyroid ultrasound and orbital computed tomography. Ficoll-Paque density gradient centrifugation was used to isolate PBMCs from approximately 10 ml of fresh peripheral blood. Trizol reagent was used to extract total RNA, and RNA quality was then checked on an Agilent 2100 Bioanalyzer. CDR1 and CDR2 are drawn from the germline V gene: SGHTA, FQGTGA. The CDR3, from cysteine to phenylalanine, totals 15 residues. Kept here is only the CDR3 DNA, which spans 45 bases and is read in frame from base 1. Trimming at the junction amounts to 3 bases on V and 1 base on J, and the germline ends lie 10 bases apart.

In this sample, this clonotype turned up many times. Its cognate antigen has yet to be identified. The record has no base qualities; no much larger clone is one base away. Sequenced sample: blood. This clonotype was sampled from a woman between 18 and 29 years old with Graves' hyperthyroidism. Recombination joined TRBV7-3 with TRBJ2-1, and possibly TRBD2, on 6 matching bases. The sequence in DNA is TGTGCCAGCAGCTTGACCGGGAGTTCCTACAATGAGCAGTTCTTC. Translation gives CASSLTGSSYNEQFF.